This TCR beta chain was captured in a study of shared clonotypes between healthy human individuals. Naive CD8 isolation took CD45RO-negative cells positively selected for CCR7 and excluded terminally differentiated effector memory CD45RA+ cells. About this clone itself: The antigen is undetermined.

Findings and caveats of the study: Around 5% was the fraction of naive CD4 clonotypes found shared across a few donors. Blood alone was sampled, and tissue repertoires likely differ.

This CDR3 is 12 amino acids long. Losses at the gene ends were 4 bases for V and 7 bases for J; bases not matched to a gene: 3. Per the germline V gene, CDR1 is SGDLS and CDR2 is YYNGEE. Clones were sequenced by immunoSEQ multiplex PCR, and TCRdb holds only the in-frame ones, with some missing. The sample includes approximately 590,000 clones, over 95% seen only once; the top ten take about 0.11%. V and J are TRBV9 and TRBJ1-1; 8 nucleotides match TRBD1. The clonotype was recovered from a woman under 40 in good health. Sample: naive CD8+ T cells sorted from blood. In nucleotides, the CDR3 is TGTGCCAGCAGCCAGACAGGGGATGAAGCTTTCTTT. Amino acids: CASSQTGDEAFF.